The rows below give T cell receptor beta chains drawn from one sample of a study of blood T cell repertoires in COVID-19. This table comes from immunoSEQ multiplex PCR, and its TCRdb copy is limited to in-frame clones, with some not included. The sample consists of under 350,000 clones, 80% to 90% of them appearing once. Material for sequencing was PBMCs or T cells enriched from blood (not recorded which). The receptors come from a woman in her thirties or forties with acute COVID-19. CDR3s leave out the opening cysteine and the closing phenylalanine or tryptophan.

j_gene: TRBJ2-7; v_gene: TRBV5-1; CDR3aa: ASSWGLAYEQY
j_gene: TRBJ1-3; v_gene: TRBV9; CDR3aa: ASSAGTENTIY
j_gene: TRBJ2-4; v_gene: TRBV28; CDR3aa: ASSLGRSIQY
j_gene: TRBJ2-7; v_gene: TRBV4-3; CDR3aa: ASSQASGYEQY
j_gene: TRBJ1-2; v_gene: TRBV6-5; CDR3aa: ASSQGPYGYT
j_gene: TRBJ2-3; v_gene: TRBV7-9; CDR3aa: ASSFDLGATDTQY
j_gene: TRBJ2-1; v_gene: TRBV27; CDR3aa: ASSQSWEAYNEQF
j_gene: TRBJ2-4; v_gene: TRBV6-2/TRBV6-3; CDR3aa: ASSYASGALAKNIQY
j_gene: TRBJ1-2; v_gene: TRBV3-1/TRBV3-2; CDR3aa: ASSLRTGGVALNGYT
j_gene: TRBJ1-5; v_gene: TRBV20-1; CDR3aa: SASGDAGSNQPQH
j_gene: TRBJ2-1; v_gene: TRBV7-3; CDR3aa: ASGPSGSMNEQF
j_gene: TRBJ1-1; v_gene: TRBV7-2; CDR3aa: ASSFAGGNTEAF
j_gene: TRBJ2-2; v_gene: TRBV5-1; CDR3aa: ASSFSQGATGELF
j_gene: TRBJ1-5; v_gene: TRBV28; CDR3aa: ASSTGLVEPQH
j_gene: TRBJ1-1; v_gene: TRBV10-3; CDR3aa: AIRDRQGITEAF
j_gene: TRBJ1-5; v_gene: TRBV6-1; CDR3aa: ASSEVYSPSNQPQH
j_gene: TRBJ1-2; v_gene: TRBV6-1; CDR3aa: ASSVIQGRSKEPGYT
j_gene: TRBJ2-1; v_gene: TRBV13; CDR3aa: ASSSTSEQF
j_gene: TRBJ2-1; v_gene: TRBV5-1; CDR3aa: ASSPTFEGGGF
j_gene: TRBJ1-6; v_gene: TRBV7-2; CDR3aa: ASSLDRGEISPLH
j_gene: TRBJ2-7; v_gene: TRBV3-1/TRBV3-2; CDR3aa: ASSQGLFLAGVYEQY
j_gene: TRBJ2-6; v_gene: TRBV28; CDR3aa: ASSSLPGAGANVLT
j_gene: TRBJ2-1; v_gene: TRBV7-2; CDR3aa: ASSPQASSYNEQF
j_gene: TRBJ2-3; v_gene: TRBV27; CDR3aa: ASSSYRVSTDTQY
j_gene: TRBJ1-2; v_gene: TRBV11-2; CDR3aa: ASSLDSKGGGYT
j_gene: TRBJ2-1; v_gene: TRBV20-1; CDR3aa: SASIRWAPNEQF
j_gene: TRBJ1-2; v_gene: TRBV28; CDR3aa: ASSPPGGAWGYT
j_gene: TRBJ2-1; v_gene: TRBV5-8; CDR3aa: ASSRSPLHEQF
j_gene: TRBJ1-1; v_gene: TRBV2; CDR3aa: ASSERGSNTEAF
j_gene: TRBJ1-1; v_gene: TRBV5-1; CDR3aa: ASSLPGRTEAF
j_gene: TRBJ1-5; v_gene: TRBV6-5; CDR3aa: ASRNIQPQH
j_gene: TRBJ1-3; v_gene: TRBV19; CDR3aa: ASSIDHRAGNTIY
j_gene: TRBJ1-4; v_gene: TRBV9; CDR3aa: ASSRGPNEKLF
j_gene: TRBJ1-2; v_gene: TRBV5-1; CDR3aa: ASSSDGLYGYT
j_gene: TRBJ2-3; v_gene: TRBV9; CDR3aa: ASSVGGAGQDTQY
j_gene: TRBJ2-2; v_gene: TRBV19; CDR3aa: ASSTRLAGGPTGELF
j_gene: TRBJ1-5; v_gene: TRBV19; CDR3aa: ASSIPLDRGNQPQH
j_gene: TRBJ1-1; v_gene: TRBV5-1; CDR3aa: ASSLTGPSNTEAF
j_gene: TRBJ1-6; v_gene: TRBV6-5; CDR3aa: ASSGQGLYNSPLH